The clone carrying this T cell receptor beta chain occurred once. The record originates from a study of blood T cell repertoires in COVID-19. On the study more broadly: Sources were T cells, B-cell-depleted T cells, or PBMCs; the material itself was cDNA or gDNA.

In the source study's methods: Amplification of reference gene primers provided the estimated nucleated cell counts. The data were produced by immunoSEQ multiplex PCR, yet TCRdb's version contains in-frame clones alone and is incomplete. D and trimming come from the DNA, and the V and J calls and clone size come from that table. The table records 200,000 to 250,000 clones, about 86% of them present only once. The CDR3 has 18 residues. J was trimmed by 0 bases and V by 0 bases; bases with no gene match: 8. CDR1 and CDR2 (germline): SGHAT, FQNNGV. This receptor was taken from a woman between 40 and 55 years old with acute COVID-19. The chain is built from TRBV11-2 and TRBJ1-5, with 7 bases aligning to TRBD1. Sequencing was carried out using PBMCs or T cells enriched from blood (not recorded which). The CDR3: CASSLEGQTSTSNQPQHF. The DNA of the CDR3 is TGTGCCAGCAGCTTAGAGGGACAGACCAGCACTAGCAATCAGCCCCAGCATTTT.